This TCR beta chain was identified during a study of CD8+CD57+ T cells in acquired aplastic anemia. Study background: When averaged, DNA from sorted CD4+ and CD8+ cells came to about 2.9 ug. Points from the study as a whole: Significant differences in CD8+ Simpson's diversity were not observed between patients and controls.

Those patients picked for sequencing had displayed CD8+CD57+ cell expansion on flow cytometry. At blood sampling, none of the patients had yet received therapy. Details on this clonotype: Antigen: not known. A read error may produce the germline difference seen at one junction end.

The CDR3 has 11 residues. It was genomic DNA that served as the template for profiling TCR beta VDJ and CDR3. MiXCR, run by TCRdb on the reads, gives a single entry per CDR3 protein. The sample consists of approximately 150,000 distinct CDR3 sequences, 47% of them appearing once. Sequencing was performed on sorted CD4+, CD8+, or CD8+CD57+ T cells (not recorded which) from PBMCs. The sequence derives from a human donor with aplastic anemia. This sequence joins TRBV12-3 or TRBV12-4 and TRBJ2-3; 8 bases fit TRBD2. Here the CDR3 DNA reads TGTGCCAGCAGTTTAGCAGGGACTAGACTTTTT. It yields the protein CASSLAGTRLF.